Presented here are 18 T cell receptor beta chains from one specimen sequenced in a study of beta chain features in type 1 diabetes. Study-wide findings and caveats: There was a moderate but significant shortening of TCRB CDR3s in all four CD4+ subsets of Type 1 diabetes patients.

No antigen has been assigned to these receptors. Expressed TCRB transcripts were sequenced after all isolated RNA was converted to cDNA. The method was immunoSEQ multiplex PCR; TCRdb's version includes in-frame clones alone and lacks a portion of them. Of hundreds of thousands of clones listed, 13% were seen once; the top ten hold 0.02% to 0.025%. Sequencing was carried out using naive CD4+ T cells from blood. These receptor sequences come from a man younger than 35 with type 1 diabetes.

V gene TRBV5-1 combines with J gene TRBJ2-2; the D is unclear. Germline V gene data show CDR1 as SGHRS and CDR2 as YFSETQ. Deletions cut 1 base from V and 6 bases from J, with 4 bases between. This CDR3 is 12 amino acids long. Here the CDR3 DNA reads TGCGCCAGCAGCTTGACGCCCGGGGAGCTGTTTTTT. Translation: CASSLTPGELFF.

This chain links TRBV27 with TRBJ1-2; 7 nucleotides align to TRBD1. The CDR3 is 17 amino acids. Germline V CDR1 and CDR2: MNHEY, SMNVEV (reference sequence). V trimming: 6 bases; J trimming: 5 bases; junction bases outside the gene matches: 18. The CDR3 DNA reads as TGTGCCAGCAGCCGTTTAAATTCCGGACAGGAGCTATATGGCTACACCTTC. Translated: CASSRLNSGQELYGYTF.

The chain links TRBV30 to TRBJ1-6, with unresolved D. The germline gives CDR1 GTSNPN, CDR2 SVGIG (reference sequence). This CDR3 contains 15 residues. Trimming shortened V by 0 bases and J by 3 bases, and 9 bases separated the two germline ends. CDR3 loop: CAWSVILHYNSPLHF. In nucleotides, the CDR3 is TGTGCCTGGAGTGTAATATTACACTATAATTCACCCCTCCACTTT.

The genes are TRBV30 and TRBJ2-7; 10 nucleotides agree with TRBD1. The CDR3 is made up of 14 amino acids. In germline, CDR1 is GTSNPN, CDR2 SVGIG (reference sequence). The V and J ends lost 3 bases and 4 bases, in that order; junction bases with no gene match: 6. The CDR3 DNA follows: TGTGCCTGGAGCCCGGGACAGGGGCAATACGAGCAGTACTTC. This codes for CAWSPGQGQYEQYF.

This clone was found a few times. The V gene is TRBV5-1, the J gene TRBJ1-6; D is perhaps TRBD1 (6 bases). Trimming removed 3 bases at V and 9 bases at J, with 16 bases between. Looked up from germline, CDR1 is SGHRS and CDR2 is YFSETQ. CDR3 length equals 15 residues. CDR3 in amino acids: CASSSRQGQGSPLHF. The DNA of the CDR3 is TGCGCCAGCAGCTCCAGGCAGGGGCAGGGTTCACCCCTCCACTTT.

The chain uses TRBV11-2 and TRBJ2-4; 8 bases fit TRBD1. V was clipped by 5 bases and J by 7 bases; unmatched bases: 10. Germline V gene sequence: CDR1 SGHAT, CDR2 FQNNGV. The CDR3 extends over 15 amino acids. This chain's CDR3 is CASSPRTGRFNIQYF. CDR3 bases: TGTGCCAGCAGCCCCCGGACAGGGAGATTTAACATTCAGTACTTC.

The chain has TRBV7-2 and TRBJ2-3; 7 nucleotides match TRBD2. This CDR3 is built from 16 residues. Trimming cost V 1 base and J 2 bases; bases outside gene matches: 6. Germline V gives CDR1 SGHTA, CDR2 FQGNSA. CDR3 DNA: TGTGCCAGCAGCTTAGGCCTAGCGGAAAACACAGATACGCAGTATTTT. It codes for CASSLGLAENTDTQYF.

In its sample, this clone was seen a few times. The chain has TRBV18 and TRBJ2-7, with 10 positions matching TRBD1. The CDR3 runs 14 residues. Per the germline V gene, CDR1 is KGHSH and CDR2 is LQKENI. After removal of 6 bases from V and 3 bases from J, the junction contained 5 bases not matched to a gene. CDR3 region: CASSWDRGGYEQYF. The DNA for the CDR3 is TGTGCCAGCTCTTGGGACAGGGGAGGCTACGAGCAGTACTTC.

This clone was detected only a few times. The V and J genes are TRBV28 and TRBJ1-1; perhaps TRBD1 as D (5 bases). CDR3 length: 15 residues. Germline CDR1 is MDHEN and CDR2 is SYDVKM. The V end was cut by 4 bases, the J end by 7 bases, with 19 bases between. In DNA, the CDR3 is TGTGCCAGCAGTTCCCACGGATCAGGGCGAGGTGAAGCTTTCTTT. As protein: CASSSHGSGRGEAFF.

There are a few counts of this clone. Other DNA sequences from this sample encode an identical CDR3 as well. This chain uses TRBV18 with TRBJ2-3; 10 bases are a match to TRBD2. The CDR3 runs to 14 residues. The junction had 3 bases not matched to a gene; V was cut back by 3 bases and J by 6 bases. Germline V gene lookup returns CDR1 KGHSH and CDR2 LQKENI. The CDR3 loop is CASSPPSGGDTQYF. CDR3 in DNA: TGTGCCAGCTCACCGCCTAGCGGGGGTGATACGCAGTATTTT.

In its sample, this clone was seen a few times. The chain links TRBV18 to TRBJ2-1, with 7 bases lining up with TRBD1. From germline, CDR1 is KGHSH and CDR2 LQKENI. The CDR3 has 13 residues. J gave up 4 bases and V 6 bases, and 3 bases lay outside the gene matches. The CDR3 is CASSQGQYNEQFF. In nucleotides, the CDR3 is TGTGCCAGCTCGCAGGGACAGTACAATGAGCAGTTCTTC.

This clone occurred a few times. The CDR3 loop reads CASSLAQVGYGYTF. CDR3 coding DNA: TGTGCCAGCAGCTTAGCGCAGGTTGGCTATGGCTACACCTTC. The chain uses TRBV7-2 and TRBJ1-2; D not certain. This CDR3 is built from 14 residues. CDR1 is SGHTA, CDR2 FQGNSA, per germline. The ends were cut back, 0 bases at V and 4 bases at J, with 9 bases in the middle. The variable domain in full, completed from reference TRBV7-2 and TRBJ1-2, reads GAGVSQSPSNKVTEKGKDVELRCDPISGHTALYWYRQSLGQGLEFLIYFQGNSAPDKSGLPSDRFSAERTGGSVSTLTIQRTQQEDSAVYLCASSLAQVGYGYTFGSGTRLTVV.

This clone has a handful of counts. The chain uses TRBV10-3 and TRBJ1-1, with D maybe TRBD1 (6 bases). Deletions cut 8 bases from V and 2 bases from J, with 12 bases between. CDR3 size: 13 residues. Germline CDR1 ENHRY, CDR2 SYGVKD. The CDR3 DNA reads as TGTGCCATCGCCGTGGACAGCAACACTGAAGCTTTCTTT. Residues: CAIAVDSNTEAFF.

Only a few counts were recorded for this clone. The chain joins TRBV9 to TRBJ2-5; the D gene is possibly TRBD2 (6 bases). Germline loops: CDR1 SGDLS, CDR2 YYNGEE. Trimming pared 4 bases from V and 0 bases from J, leaving 16 bases between. This CDR3 has 16 residues. The CDR3 sequence is CASSPNMGRNQETQYF. CDR3 nucleotides: TGTGCCAGCAGCCCCAACATGGGGAGGAACCAAGAGACCCAGTACTTC. Combining the CDR3 with reference TRBV9 and TRBJ2-5 gives the whole variable domain DSGVTQTPKHLITATGQRVTLRCSPRSGDLSVYWYQQSLDQGLQFLIQYYNGEERAKGNILERFSAQQFPDLHSELNLSSLELGDSALYFCASSPNMGRNQETQYFGPGTRLLVL.

This clone was observed a handful of times. V gene TRBV2 combines with J gene TRBJ1-5; possibly TRBD1 for D (6 bases). V shed 5 bases and J shed 5 bases, with 10 bases lying between them. CDR3 size: 13 residues. The V gene's germline CDR1 is SNHLY and CDR2 FYNNEI. DNA for the CDR3: TGTGCCAGCAGTCTCAGGGGCGATCAGCCCCAGCATTTT. This sequence encodes CASSLRGDQPQHF.

The CDR3: CASSVDRGQTNEKLFF. The CDR3 nucleotides read TGTGCCAGCAGCGTTGACAGGGGGCAAACTAATGAAAAACTGTTTTTT. V gene TRBV9 combines with J gene TRBJ1-4; 10 bases agree with TRBD1. This CDR3 region has 16 residues. In germline, CDR1 is SGDLS, CDR2 YYNGEE. With 2 bases clipped from V and 1 base from J, the junction kept 2 bases outside the gene matches.

The rearrangement joins TRBV5-6 to TRBJ2-1; possibly TRBD1 for D (6 bases). CDR1 and CDR2 from the germline V gene are SGHDT and YYEEEE. The length of the CDR3 is 14 residues. Between the trimmed V and J ends, which lost 6 bases and 5 bases, there was a span of 15 bases. CDR3 bases: TGTGCCAGCAATCTTTGGGACATCAACAATGAGCAGTTCTTC. Translating gives CASNLWDINNEQFF.

In this sample, this clone turned up a few times. The chain has TRBV7-9 and TRBJ2-2, with D tentatively TRBD1 (6 bases). The CDR3 covers 15 residues. Germline lookup yields CDR1 SEHNR and CDR2 FQNEAQ (reference sequence). The ends were cut back, 3 bases at V and 6 bases at J, with 14 bases in the middle. CDR3 sequence: CASSFRGLDAGELFF. In nucleotides, the CDR3 is TGTGCCAGCAGCTTCAGGGGATTAGACGCCGGGGAGCTGTTTTTT.